A selection of T cell receptor beta chains follows, all from one sample in a study of blood T cell repertoires in COVID-19. Sequencing used immunoSEQ multiplex PCR; TCRdb keeps in-frame clones, though not all of them. The sample contains about 55,000 clones, over 75% of which appear only once. Material for sequencing was peripheral blood. These receptors were taken from a man between 65 and 85 years old with acute or convalescent COVID-19. The CDR3 runs from the conserved cysteine through the conserved F or W. D genes are given only for firm matches. Clone size, where shown, is once, few, many, or a class for clones that have expanded.

NA | NA | TRBJ2-3 | TRBV3-1/TRBV3-2 | TGTGCCAGCAGCCAACAGAACCCAGATACGCAGTATTTT | CASSQQNPDTQYF
TRBD2 | few | TRBJ2-3 | TRBV27 | TGTGCCAGCAGTAGCGCTCGGACTAGCGGGAGAGGGAGAGATACGCAGTATTTT | CASSSARTSGRGRDTQYF
NA | NA | TRBJ2-1 | TRBV24-1 | TGTGCCACCAGTGATTTTGGCAGGGGGCAGTTCTTC | CATSDFGRGQFF
TRBD2 | NA | TRBJ2-3 | TRBV7-3 | TGTGCCAGCAGCCCCGGGACTAGTTCAGATACGCAGTATTTT | CASSPGTSSDTQYF
TRBD2 | NA | TRBJ2-5 | TRBV7-3 | TGTGCCAGCAGCTTAGATCACGGGGGGGAGACCCAGTACTTC | CASSLDHGGETQYF
NA | NA | TRBJ2-3 | TRBV14 | TGTGCCAGCAGTCCAAGATGGCAGGGAGATACGCAGTATTTT | CASSPRWQGDTQYF
TRBD1 | NA | TRBJ1-2 | TRBV27 | TGTGCCAGCAGTCCAGATACAGGGGGCGGCTATGGCTACACCTTC | CASSPDTGGGYGYTF
NA | NA | TRBJ1-1 | TRBV4-1 | TGCGCCAGCAGCCAACAGGGGATGAACACTGAAGCTTTCTTT | CASSQQGMNTEAFF
TRBD2 | NA | TRBJ2-7 | TRBV19 | TGTGCCAGTACGGAGACTAGCGGGGGGACCTACGAGCAGTACTTC | CASTETSGGTYEQYF
NA | few | TRBJ1-2 | TRBV5-1 | TGCGCCAGCAGCTTGGAATCCGTAAACTATGGCTACACCTTC | CASSLESVNYGYTF
TRBD1 | once | TRBJ2-2 | TRBV7-9 | TGTGCCAGCAGCTCGCCCCGGGACGTCTTACAGGGGTGGACCGGGGAGCTGTTTTTT | CASSSPRDVLQGWTGELFF
TRBD1 | NA | TRBJ2-1 | TRBV9 | TGTGCCAGCAGCGGTAACTCTACCGGGACAGGGGTGTACAATGAGCAGTTCTTC | CASSGNSTGTGVYNEQFF
TRBD1 | NA | TRBJ1-2 | TRBV7-9 | TGTGCCAGCAGCTTAGAAGGGACAGGGTATGGCTACACCTTC | CASSLEGTGYGYTF
NA | NA | TRBJ2-7 | TRBV11-2 | TGTGCCAGCAGCTACACCCCCGGGATTGGCGAGCAGTACTTC | CASSYTPGIGEQYF
TRBD2 | NA | TRBJ2-7 | TRBV5-1 | TGCGCCAGCAGCGAAACGACTAGCGGTGACTACGAGCAGTACTTC | CASSETTSGDYEQYF
TRBD2 | NA | TRBJ2-3 | TRBV3-1/TRBV3-2 | TGTGCCAGCAGCCAATCATCCGGGGGGGATACGCAGTATTTT | CASSQSSGGDTQYF
TRBD1 | NA | TRBJ2-1 | TRBV9 | TGTGCCAGCAGCGTAGTTGGACAGGGGTCCTACAATGAGCAGTTCTTC | CASSVVGQGSYNEQFF
NA | NA | TRBJ2-5 | TRBV5-4 | TGTGCCAGCAGCCCGGACAGAAAAGAGACCCAGTACTTC | CASSPDRKETQYF
TRBD2 | NA | TRBJ2-3 | TRBV4-2 | TGTGCCAGCAGCCAAGTGGCGTCCGCGGGGGGGAGCACAGATACGCAGTATTTT | CASSQVASAGGSTDTQYF
NA | NA | TRBJ2-3 | TRBV6-6 | TGTGCCAGCAGTTACTCCGGGGGGACACGCACAGATACGCAGTATTTT | CASSYSGGTRTDTQYF
TRBD1 | NA | TRBJ1-1 | TRBV5-1 | TGCGCCAGCAGCGTCGACAGGGGCCCAATGAACACTGAAGCTTTCTTT | CASSVDRGPMNTEAFF
TRBD1 | NA | TRBJ1-6 | TRBV14 | TGTGCCAGCAGCCAAGTGACAGGGGCTAATTCACCCCTCCACTTT | CASSQVTGANSPLHF
NA | once | TRBJ2-5 | TRBV9 | TGTGCCAGCAGCGCGAGGGGGTCAGAGACCCAGTACTTC | CASSARGSETQYF
TRBD2 | NA | TRBJ2-1 | TRBV30 | TGTGCCTGGAGTAGCGGGAGTAACAATGAGCAGTTCTTC | CAWSSGSNNEQFF
NA | NA | TRBJ1-3 | TRBV18 | TGTGCCAGCTCCCCCCCCTCGGAGGCTGGAAACACCATATATTTT | CASSPPSEAGNTIYF
TRBD1 | NA | TRBJ1-1 | TRBV6-5 | TGTGCCAGCAGTTACCCCGACAGGGCGTTCACTGAAGCTTTCTTT | CASSYPDRAFTEAFF
NA | NA | TRBJ2-3 | TRBV20-1 | TGCAGTGCTAGTGGAGGCGTTGAGGATACGCAGTATTTT | CSASGGVEDTQYF
NA | NA | TRBJ2-4 | TRBV6-5 | TGTGCCAGCAGCCTAGGAGGGGTAACCAAAAACATTCAGTACTTC | CASSLGGVTKNIQYF
NA | few | TRBJ2-1 | TRBV7-2 | TGTGCCAGCAGCCCGGCTGCTAGCCGCAATGAGCAGTTCTTC | CASSPAASRNEQFF